These 2 T cell receptor beta chains share one sample of origin, sequenced in a study of cytomegalovirus exposure and HLA in healthy donors. Both 60 Vbeta primers and 13 Jbeta primers went into the PCR. Sequencing used immunoSEQ multiplex PCR; TCRdb keeps in-frame clones, though not all of them. Of some 190,000 clones listed, under 80% are singletons. The sample comprised PBMCs. The receptors originated from a woman in her 30s in good health and CMV-seropositive.

This chain links TRBV10-2 with TRBJ2-3; 10 bases agree with TRBD2. The germline CDR1 and CDR2 sequences are WSHSY and SAAADI. The V gene end was trimmed by 7 bases and the J gene end by 5 bases; junction bases not matched to a gene: 3. The CDR3 is made up of 13 amino acids. CDR3 in DNA: TGCGCCAGCACCTTAGCGGGGGGAGATACGCAGTATTTT. Its protein is CASTLAGGDTQYF.

The J gene is TRBJ1-5, the V gene TRBV27, with 8 bases lining up with TRBD1. The V gene end was trimmed by 4 bases and the J gene end by 6 bases; junction bases not matched to a gene: 5. Looked up from germline, CDR1 is MNHEY and CDR2 is SMNVEV (reference sequence). This CDR3 contains 14 residues. The CDR3 reads CASSYQGAAQPQHF. CDR3 nucleotide sequence: TGTGCCAGCAGTTACCAGGGGGCGGCTCAGCCCCAGCATTTT.